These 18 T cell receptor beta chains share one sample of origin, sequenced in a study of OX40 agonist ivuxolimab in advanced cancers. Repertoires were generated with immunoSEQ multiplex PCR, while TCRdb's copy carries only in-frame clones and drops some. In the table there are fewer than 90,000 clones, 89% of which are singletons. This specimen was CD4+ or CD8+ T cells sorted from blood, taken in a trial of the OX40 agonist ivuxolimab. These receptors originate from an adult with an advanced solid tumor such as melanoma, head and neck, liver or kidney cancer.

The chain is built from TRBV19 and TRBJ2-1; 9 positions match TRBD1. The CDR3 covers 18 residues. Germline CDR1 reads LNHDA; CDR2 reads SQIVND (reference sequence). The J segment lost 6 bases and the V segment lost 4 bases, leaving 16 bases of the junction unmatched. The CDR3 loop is CASSRASMGQGTLNEQFF. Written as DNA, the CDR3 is TGTGCCAGTAGTAGAGCGTCTATGGGACAGGGAACCCTCAATGAGCAGTTCTTC.

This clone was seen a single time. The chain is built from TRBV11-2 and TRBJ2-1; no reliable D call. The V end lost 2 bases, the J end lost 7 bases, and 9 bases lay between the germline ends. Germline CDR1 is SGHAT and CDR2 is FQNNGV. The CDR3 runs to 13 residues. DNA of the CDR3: TGTGCCAGCAGCTTAAGCCGGCCGAATGAGCAGTTCTTC. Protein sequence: CASSLSRPNEQFF.

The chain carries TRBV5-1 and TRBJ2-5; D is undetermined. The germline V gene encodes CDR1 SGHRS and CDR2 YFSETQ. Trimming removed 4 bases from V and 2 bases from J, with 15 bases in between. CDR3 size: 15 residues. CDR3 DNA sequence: TGCGCCAGCAGCGTCGGAGCCGTAAGGCAAGAGACCCAGTACTTC. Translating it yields CASSVGAVRQETQYF.

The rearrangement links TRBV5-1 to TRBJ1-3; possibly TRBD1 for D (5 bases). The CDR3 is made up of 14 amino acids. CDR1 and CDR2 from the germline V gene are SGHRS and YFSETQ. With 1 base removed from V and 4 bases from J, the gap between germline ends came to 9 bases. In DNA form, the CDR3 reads TGCGCCAGCAGCTTGAGGGGAAGGGGAAACACCATATATTTT. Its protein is CASSLRGRGNTIYF.

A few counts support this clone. The CDR3 region has the DNA TGCGCCAGCAGCCAAGAGGCCTGGCGTGGCTACACCTTC. Translating it yields CASSQEAWRGYTF. This chain links TRBV4-3 with TRBJ1-2; D not resolved. V was clipped by 0 bases and J by 7 bases, with 9 bases between them. The CDR3 is 13 residues long. Germline loops: CDR1 LGHNA, CDR2 YSLEER.

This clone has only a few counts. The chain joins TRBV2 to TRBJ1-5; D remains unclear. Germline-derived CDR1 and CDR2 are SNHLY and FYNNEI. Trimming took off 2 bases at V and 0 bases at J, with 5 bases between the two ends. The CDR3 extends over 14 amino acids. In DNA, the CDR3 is TGTGCCAGCAGTGAAATAAGTAGCAATCAGCCCCAGCATTTT. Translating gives CASSEISSNQPQHF.

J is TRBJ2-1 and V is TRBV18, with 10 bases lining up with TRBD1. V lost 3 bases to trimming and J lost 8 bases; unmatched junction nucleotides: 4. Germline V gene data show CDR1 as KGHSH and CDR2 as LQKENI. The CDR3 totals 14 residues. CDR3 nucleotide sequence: TGTGCCAGCTCACCGACAGGGGGCTTCGATGAGCAGTTCTTC. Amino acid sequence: CASSPTGGFDEQFF.

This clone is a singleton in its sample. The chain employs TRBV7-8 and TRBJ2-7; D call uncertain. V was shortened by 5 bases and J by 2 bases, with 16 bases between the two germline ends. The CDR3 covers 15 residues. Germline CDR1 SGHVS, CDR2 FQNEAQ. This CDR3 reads CASSPPSPGTYEQYF. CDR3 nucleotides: TGTGCCAGCAGCCCGCCGTCCCCAGGCACCTACGAGCAGTACTTC. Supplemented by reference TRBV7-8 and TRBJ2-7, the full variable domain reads GAGVSQSPRYKVAKRGQDVALRCDPISGHVSLFWYQQALGQGPEFLTYFQNEAQLDKSGLPSDRFFAERPEGSVSTLKIQRTQQEDSAVYLCASSPPSPGTYEQYFGPGTRLTVT.

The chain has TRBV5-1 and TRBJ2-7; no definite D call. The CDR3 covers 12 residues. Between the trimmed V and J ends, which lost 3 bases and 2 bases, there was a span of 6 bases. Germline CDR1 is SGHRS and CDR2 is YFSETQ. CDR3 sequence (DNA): TGCGCCAGCAGCTCCGATACCTACGAGCAGTACTTC. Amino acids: CASSSDTYEQYF.

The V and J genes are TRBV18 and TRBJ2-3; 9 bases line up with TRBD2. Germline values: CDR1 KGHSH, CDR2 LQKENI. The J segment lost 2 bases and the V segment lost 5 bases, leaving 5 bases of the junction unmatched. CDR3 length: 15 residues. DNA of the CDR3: TGTGCCAGCTCAACAAGGACTAGCGACACAGATACGCAGTATTTT. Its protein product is CASSTRTSDTDTQYF.

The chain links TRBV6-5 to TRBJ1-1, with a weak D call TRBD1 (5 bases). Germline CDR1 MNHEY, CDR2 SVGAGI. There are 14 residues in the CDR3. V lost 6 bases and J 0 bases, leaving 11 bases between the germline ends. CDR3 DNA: TGTGCCAGCAGCCGCGTACAGGTGAACACTGAAGCTTTCTTT. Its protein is CASSRVQVNTEAFF.

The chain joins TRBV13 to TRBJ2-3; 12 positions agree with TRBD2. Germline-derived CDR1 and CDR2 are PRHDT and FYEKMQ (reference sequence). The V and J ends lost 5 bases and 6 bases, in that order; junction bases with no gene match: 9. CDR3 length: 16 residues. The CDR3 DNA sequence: TGTGCCAGCAGCCTTAAGCTAGCGGGAGGGCCGGATACGCAGTATTTT. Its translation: CASSLKLAGGPDTQYF.

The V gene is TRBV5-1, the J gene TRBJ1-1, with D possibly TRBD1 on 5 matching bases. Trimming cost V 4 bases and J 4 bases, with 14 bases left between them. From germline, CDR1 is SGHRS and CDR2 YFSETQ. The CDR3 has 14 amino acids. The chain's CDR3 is CASSPGGFPTEAFF. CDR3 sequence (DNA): TGCGCCAGCAGCCCCGGGGGTTTCCCCACTGAAGCTTTCTTT.

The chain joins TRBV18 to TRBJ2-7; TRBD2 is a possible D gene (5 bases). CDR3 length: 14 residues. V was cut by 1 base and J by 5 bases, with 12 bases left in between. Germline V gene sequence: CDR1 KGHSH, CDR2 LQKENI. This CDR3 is CASSPLASFHEQYF. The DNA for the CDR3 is TGTGCCAGCTCACCACTGGCTAGCTTCCACGAGCAGTACTTC.

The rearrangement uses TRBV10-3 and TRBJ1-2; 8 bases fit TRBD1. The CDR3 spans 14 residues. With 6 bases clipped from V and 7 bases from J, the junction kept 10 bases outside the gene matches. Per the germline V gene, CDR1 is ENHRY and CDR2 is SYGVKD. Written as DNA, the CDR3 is TGTGCCATCAGCGTTCTGGACAGGGAGACTGGCTACACCTTC. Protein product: CAISVLDRETGYTF.

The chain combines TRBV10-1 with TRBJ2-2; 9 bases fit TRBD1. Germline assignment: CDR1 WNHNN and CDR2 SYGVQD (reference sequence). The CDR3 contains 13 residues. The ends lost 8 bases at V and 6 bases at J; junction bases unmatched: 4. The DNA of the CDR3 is TGCGCCAGCGGGGACAGGGCTGCCGGGGAGCTGTTTTTT. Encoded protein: CASGDRAAGELFF.

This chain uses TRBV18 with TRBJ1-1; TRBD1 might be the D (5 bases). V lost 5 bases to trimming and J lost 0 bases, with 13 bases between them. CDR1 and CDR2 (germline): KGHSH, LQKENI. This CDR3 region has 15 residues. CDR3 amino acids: CASSGGEGMNTEAFF. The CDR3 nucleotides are TGTGCCAGCTCAGGGGGGGAGGGGATGAACACTGAAGCTTTCTTT.

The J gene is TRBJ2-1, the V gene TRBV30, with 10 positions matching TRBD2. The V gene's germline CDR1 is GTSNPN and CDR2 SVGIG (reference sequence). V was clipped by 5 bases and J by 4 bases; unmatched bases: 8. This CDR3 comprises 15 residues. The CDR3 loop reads CAWGMGSGRYNEQFF. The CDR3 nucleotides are TGTGCCTGGGGCATGGGTAGCGGGAGGTACAATGAGCAGTTCTTC. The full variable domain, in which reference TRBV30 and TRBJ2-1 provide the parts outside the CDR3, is SQTIHQWPATLVQPVGSPLSLECTVEGTSNPNLYWYRQAAGRGLQLLFYSVGIGQISSEVPQNLSASRPQDRQFILSSKKLLLSDSGFYLCAWGMGSGRYNEQFFGPGTRLTVL.